The clone carrying this TCR beta chain has just one count. Its specificity is not known. Per germline, CDR1 SEHNR and CDR2 FQNEAQ (reference sequence). The CDR3 runs 11 residues. V was pared by 7 bases and J by 1 base, with 4 bases between. The authors reverse transcribed roughly 0.5 to 1 ug RNA with random hexamers. Across 54 Vbeta and 13 Jbeta, immunoSEQ multiplex PCR amplified TCR beta CDR3. MiXCR was run by TCRdb on the immunoSEQ multiplex PCR reads, yielding one entry per CDR3 protein. The data show around 190,000 distinct CDR3 sequences, 95% seen once. These data belong to a study of CD8 T cells in Susac syndrome. Study-wide results and caveats: Only a relatively small number of individuals were included in the TCR sequencing and HLA analysis.

The healthy controls were matched to patients by age and sex. FACS enriched CD8+ TEMRA cells, while bulk CD8+ and CD4+ were negatively isolated. Sequenced: CD4+ T cells from PBMCs. The V and J genes are TRBV7-9 and TRBJ1-1; D is undetermined. This sequence was found in a human donor in good health. CDR3 residues: CASTPNTEAFF. DNA of the CDR3: TGTGCCAGCACCCCGAACACTGAAGCTTTCTTT.